The 20 T cell receptor beta chains below all came from one sample that was sequenced in a study of CD8+CD57+ T cells in acquired aplastic anemia. Genomic DNA served as template for TCR beta VDJ and CDR3 profiling. TCRdb re-called the reads with MiXCR, one entry per CDR3 protein. The sample lists 200,000 to 300,000 distinct CDR3 sequences; approximately 80% were seen once. Selection for sequencing was limited to patients who had shown CD8+CD57+ cell expansion by flow cytometry. Sequencing was performed on sorted CD4+, CD8+, or CD8+CD57+ T cells (not recorded which) from PBMCs. These receptor sequences come from a human donor with aplastic anemia.

This chain connects TRBV2 to TRBJ2-7; TRBD1 might be the D (6 bases). Per the germline V gene, CDR1 is SNHLY and CDR2 is FYNNEI. The CDR3 length is 16 residues. V lost 5 bases, J lost 5 bases, and 22 bases lay in between. The CDR3 nucleotides read TGTGCCAGCAGTCAGTCTAGTGGGGGCCTGCCCCACGAGCAGTACTTC. Amino acid sequence: CASSQSSGGLPHEQYF.

This chain connects TRBV11-3 to TRBJ1-1; D unresolved. The CDR3 extends over 12 amino acids. Trimming took off 5 bases at V and 8 bases at J, with 12 bases between the two ends. Germline V gene lookup returns CDR1 SGHNT and CDR2 YENEEA. The chain's CDR3 is CASSRDLTEAFF. The CDR3 DNA follows: TGTGCCAGCAGCAGAGATCTGACAGAAGCTTTCTTT.

This clonotype was counted only a few times. The CDR3 ends on some other residue instead of the conserved phenylalanine or tryptophan, so this is likely a read error. No DNA is shown, since the ends of the CDR3 on it are uncertain; the CDR3 is the one TCRdb lists. The rearrangement joins TRBV7-8 to TRBJ2-3; the listed D gene, TRBD2, was not tested against the DNA. The CDR3 adds up to 13 amino acids, both ends counted. Germline CDR1 is SGHVS and CDR2 is FQNEAQ. The CDR3: CASSLAGGADKYY.

As to this clonotype: A read error may account for a junction end that differs from germline. For the CDR3, the DNA is TGTGCCAGCGGGTTAGGGGGCAGAGCTACGCCGTATTTT. It yields the protein CASGLGGRATPYF. This chain uses TRBV7-8 with TRBJ2-3, with 7 bases that match TRBD1. CDR3 length: 13 amino acids. Germline V lookup: CDR1 SGHVS, CDR2 FQNEAQ.

The rearrangement links TRBV2 to TRBJ1-5; unclear D gene. This CDR3 has 13 amino acids. V gave up 8 bases and J gave up 2 bases, with 10 bases separating them. Germline V gene data show CDR1 as SNHLY and CDR2 as FYNNEI. The CDR3 is CASDRTGNQPQHF. DNA of the CDR3: TGTGCCAGCGACCGGACGGGCAATCAGCCCCAGCATTTT. Filled out from reference TRBV2 and TRBJ1-5, the complete variable domain reads EPEVTQTPSHQVTQMGQEVILRCVPISNHLYFYWYRQILGQKVEFLVSFYNNEISEKSEIFDDQFSVERPDGSNFTLKIRSTKLEDSAMYFCASDRTGNQPQHFGDGTRLSIL.

This chain uses TRBV5-6 with TRBJ2-3; D is perhaps TRBD2 (5 bases). Deletions cut 3 bases from V and 6 bases from J, with 14 bases between. Germline V CDR1 and CDR2: SGHDT, YYEEEE. The CDR3 is 14 residues long. The CDR3 sequence is CASSSREGPDTQYF. In DNA form, the CDR3 reads TGTGCCAGCAGCTCCCGGGAAGGTCCCGATACGCAGTATTTT.

A single count supports this clonotype. At one boundary the junction diverges from the germline segment, which might be a read error. The chain links TRBV19 to TRBJ2-1; 10 bases map to TRBD2. In germline, CDR1 is LNHDA, CDR2 SQIVND (reference sequence). The CDR3 is made up of 14 amino acids. This CDR3 is CASSITSGATNQLF. In DNA, the CDR3 is TGTGCCAGTAGTATAACTAGCGGGGCCACTAATCAGTTGTTC.

This clonotype occurred a few times. CDR3 nucleotide sequence: TGTGCCAGCAGCTCATCCCCTCCTAGCGGGAGCACAGATACGCAGTATTTT. It specifies CASSSSPPSGSTDTQYF. The V call is TRBV13, the J call TRBJ2-3; 8 bases agree with TRBD2. CDR1 is PRHDT and CDR2 is FYEKMQ in the germline V gene (reference sequence). This CDR3 region has 17 residues. V was clipped by 4 bases and J by 0 bases; unmatched bases: 9.

As regards this clonotype: The CDR3 does not end in the conserved phenylalanine or tryptophan, so this is likely a read error. It is unclear where the CDR3 begins or ends on the DNA, so no DNA is shown, and the CDR3 is as TCRdb lists it. The chain is built from TRBV9 and TRBJ2-3; the listed D gene, TRBD2, was not tested against the DNA. The CDR3 is 13 amino acids in total, end residues counted. The germline V gene encodes CDR1 SGDLS and CDR2 YYNGEE. The CDR3 sequence: CASGGGGADTEDL.

Turning to this clonotype: Germline is not matched at one junction end, which may reflect a read error. CDR3: CASSSAGGRDTYF. The CDR3, as DNA: TGTGCCAGCAGCTCCGCGGGAGGTCGCGATACGTACTTT. The rearrangement links TRBV7-8 to TRBJ1-1; D is unclear. This CDR3 comprises 13 residues. Germline values: CDR1 SGHVS, CDR2 FQNEAQ.

Comments on this clonotype: The germline gene is not matched at one end of the junction; a read error may be the cause. The chain is built from TRBV13 and TRBJ1-6; D ambiguous. The length of the CDR3 is 14 residues. The germline gives CDR1 PRHDT, CDR2 FYEKMQ (reference sequence). CDR3 loop: CASSLSSDNSPHQF. CDR3 nucleotide sequence: TGTGCCAGCAGCTTGAGTTCCGATAATTCACCCCACCAGTTT.

The chain combines TRBV7-9 with TRBJ2-7, with D possibly TRBD1 on 6 matching bases. CDR1 SEHNR and CDR2 FQNEAQ come from the germline V gene (reference sequence). This CDR3 region has 15 residues. Trimming shortened V by 5 bases and J by 11 bases, and 25 bases separated the two germline ends. In nucleotides, the CDR3 is TGTGCCAGCAGCCCCCTAGGGGGAACGACGTACTATGAGTACGTC. Its translation is CASSPLGGTTYYEYV.

A word on this clonotype: The missing conserved phenylalanine or tryptophan at the end of this CDR3 makes a read error likely. The limits of the CDR3 on the DNA are not certain, so only TCRdb's listed CDR3 is given. This chain links TRBV7-9 with TRBJ2-3; TRBD2 is the table's D call and was not checked against the DNA. In germline, CDR1 is SEHNR, CDR2 FQNEAQ (reference sequence). The CDR3 length equals 13 residues, ends included. The CDR3 is CASSQGRRTSGHN.

The rearrangement joins TRBV11-2 to TRBJ1-1; TRBD1 agrees at 7 bases. The CDR3 is 15 amino acids. Germline V CDR1 and CDR2: SGHAT, FQNNGV. V was pared by 5 bases and J by 1 base, with 7 bases of the junction left unmatched. CDR3: CASSVEGTANTEAFF. CDR3 nucleotides: TGTGCCAGCAGCGTGGAGGGGACAGCGAACACTGAAGCTTTCTTT.

This chain uses TRBV25-1 with TRBJ1-1; 10 bases match TRBD1. Germline CDR1 is MGHDK and CDR2 is SYGVNS. V trimming: 5 bases; J trimming: 4 bases; junction bases outside the gene matches: 7. This CDR3 has 15 amino acids. The CDR3 sequence: CASSPRTGGGTEAFF. The CDR3 nucleotides read TGTGCCAGCAGTCCCCGGACAGGGGGTGGCACTGAAGCTTTCTTT.

The chain links TRBV20-1 to TRBJ2-7; 9 bases are shared with TRBD1. V lost 0 bases to trimming and J lost 5 bases; unmatched junction nucleotides: 5. The CDR3 is made up of 14 amino acids. The germline gives CDR1 DFQATT, CDR2 SNEGSKA (reference sequence). The CDR3 loop is CSARDGDRDNEQYF. The CDR3 nucleotides are TGCAGTGCTAGAGATGGGGACAGGGACAACGAGCAGTACTTC.

Turning to this clonotype: The junction departs from germline at one end; a sequencing error may be responsible. The J gene is TRBJ2-7, the V gene TRBV11-3; possibly TRBD1 for D (5 bases). Looked up from germline, CDR1 is SGHNT and CDR2 is YENEEA. The CDR3 covers 11 residues. CDR3 nucleotides: TGTGCCAGCGGCTTAGACCTGACAGAGTACTTC. Its translation is CASGLDLTEYF.

Of note for this clonotype: One base away lies a much larger clone, so this may be a sequencing read error. The missing conserved phenylalanine or tryptophan at the end of this CDR3 makes a read error likely. The DNA is left out, because the CDR3 cannot be placed on it with certainty; the CDR3 is given as TCRdb lists it. The gene calls are TRBV7-2 and TRBJ1-2; the table assigns TRBD1, which was not confirmed against the DNA. The CDR3 has 13 amino acids, counting both end residues. The germline V gene has CDR1 SGHTA and CDR2 FQGNSA. CDR3 loop: CASSFHPAGTSLS.

To note about this clonotype: A junction boundary mismatches the germline segment, possibly from a read error. This chain uses TRBV9 with TRBJ2-3; D perhaps matches TRBD1 (5 bases). The length of the CDR3 is 13 residues. In germline, CDR1 is SGDLS, CDR2 YYNGEE. The CDR3 loop reads CASGAGGTSTKYF. CDR3 coding DNA: TGTGCCAGCGGGGCCGGCGGCACCTCTACGAAGTATTTT.

The rearrangement links TRBV9 to TRBJ1-2; TRBD1 matches at 10 bases. Trimming cost V 7 bases and J 3 bases; bases outside gene matches: 3. CDR1 is SGDLS, CDR2 YYNGEE, per germline. The CDR3 loop spans 13 amino acids. As DNA, the CDR3 is TGTGCCAGCCTCGGGACAGGGGACTATGGCTACACCTTC. Its protein product is CASLGTGDYGYTF.